The 13 T cell receptor beta chains below come from one sample, sequenced in a study of vaccination effects on CD4 cells after COVID-19. What these receptors recognize is not known. Sequenced by immunoSEQ multiplex PCR; TCRdb stores in-frame clones only, minus some. The sample consists of 25,000 to 30,000 clones, more than 60% of them appearing once. With the ViraFEST assay, the study expanded antigen-specific CD4+ T cells using viral peptide pools, then sequenced them. A 10-day culture period preceded the isolation of CD4+ T cells. BNT162b2 vaccine or mRNA-1273 vaccine was given to participants in two doses. The source was CD4+ T cells from PBMCs cultured with HCoV-NL63 spike peptides, collected after COVID-19 vaccination. Every receptor here comes from a human donor who received a COVID-19 vaccine.

This chain uses TRBV3-1 (or the pseudogene TRBV3-2) with TRBJ2-7, with D possibly being TRBD2 (5 bases). The CDR3 contains 15 residues. CDR1 and CDR2 from the germline V gene are LGHDT and YNNKEL (reference sequence). V dropped 6 bases and J dropped 0 bases, with 15 bases sitting between them. The DNA for the CDR3 is TGTGCCAGCAGGAAAGGAGGCACAAACTCCTACGAGCAGTACTTC. Its protein is CASRKGGTNSYEQYF.

V is TRBV24-1 and J is TRBJ1-5, with 7 bases that match TRBD1. The V and J ends lost 4 bases and 12 bases, in that order; junction bases with no gene match: 8. This CDR3 region has 13 residues. CDR1 is KGHDR and CDR2 is SFDVKD in the germline V gene. The chain's CDR3 is CATSEPTGAHQHF. CDR3 sequence (DNA): TGTGCCACCAGTGAACCTACAGGGGCCCACCAGCATTTT.

The genes are TRBV10-1 and TRBJ2-3; D unresolved. Germline CDR1 WNHNN, CDR2 SYGVQD (reference sequence). The CDR3 loop spans 14 amino acids. V was pared by 2 bases and J by 6 bases, with 12 bases between. CDR3 region: CASSEGLGPDTQYF. The CDR3 DNA reads TGCGCCAGCAGTGAGGGGTTAGGCCCGGATACGCAGTATTTT.

The V gene is TRBV3-1 (or the pseudogene TRBV3-2), the J gene TRBJ2-2; D is unresolved. V was shortened by 0 bases and J by 7 bases, with 6 bases between the two germline ends. Germline CDR1 is LGHDT and CDR2 is YNNKEL (reference sequence). The CDR3 covers 13 residues. DNA of the CDR3: TGTGCCAGCAGCCAAGATCTTTACGGGGAGCTGTTTTTT. Encoded protein: CASSQDLYGELFF.

The count of this clone is one. The rearrangement links TRBV6-1 to TRBJ1-2, with D perhaps TRBD1 (5 bases). The CDR3 totals 13 residues. V dropped 2 bases and J dropped 8 bases, with 12 bases sitting between them. The germline gives CDR1 MNHNS, CDR2 SASEGT. CDR3 nucleotide sequence: TGTGCCAGCAGTGAAACAGGCCTTTGGGGCTACACCTTC. It codes for CASSETGLWGYTF.

Details on this clone: The junction shows a germline mismatch at one end, possibly a read error. The chain has TRBV12-3 or TRBV12-4 and TRBJ1-3; D uncertain. The CDR3 runs 13 residues. This CDR3 is CASSLSPGNTIYF. The CDR3 DNA reads as TGTGCCAGCAGTTTGAGCCCTGGGAACACCATATATTTT.

The J gene is TRBJ2-1, the V gene TRBV5-6, with D uncertain. Trimming stripped 0 bases from V and 5 bases from J, with 6 bases between. This CDR3 spans 13 amino acids. In germline, CDR1 is SGHDT, CDR2 YYEEEE. The CDR3, as DNA: TGTGCCAGCAGCTTGGGAAGAAACAATGAGCAGTTCTTC. Translating it yields CASSLGRNNEQFF. The complete variable domain, with remaining parts taken from reference TRBV5-6 and TRBJ2-1, reads DAGVTQSPTHLIKTRGQQVTLRCSPKSGHDTVSWYQQALGQGPQFIFQYYEEEERQRGNFPDRFSGHQFPNYSSELNVNALLLGDSALYLCASSLGRNNEQFFGPGTRLTVL.

CDR3 bases: TGTGCCAGCAGCTTAGAGGGGGATTTAAACACTGAAGCTTTCTTT. Its translation: CASSLEGDLNTEAFF. The chain combines TRBV11-3 with TRBJ1-1, with a tentative D call TRBD1 (5 bases). Trimming removed 0 bases at V and 2 bases at J, with 10 bases between. This CDR3 has 15 residues. Germline V gives CDR1 SGHNT, CDR2 YENEEA.

This clone was seen a single time. The V and J genes are TRBV19 and TRBJ2-7; TRBD2 might be the D (7 bases). V lost 8 bases and J lost 4, with 18 bases in between. This CDR3 spans 14 amino acids. The germline V gene has CDR1 LNHDA and CDR2 SQIVND (reference sequence). CDR3 in DNA: TGTGCCAGTCGTCCCCGGGGAGGGGGATACGAGCAGTACTTC. Its protein product is CASRPRGGGYEQYF.

The CDR3 region has the DNA TGCGCCAGCAGCCAAGGGTGGACAGTTCCCTACAATGAGCAGTTCTTC. It translates to CASSQGWTVPYNEQFF. The chain is built from TRBV4-1 and TRBJ2-1, with a possible D match to TRBD1 (6 bases). V lost 1 base, J lost 2 bases, and 12 bases lay in between. CDR3 size: 16 residues. Per the germline V gene, CDR1 is MGHRA and CDR2 is YSYEKL.

The rearrangement uses TRBV3-1 (or the pseudogene TRBV3-2) and TRBJ1-6, with D perhaps matching TRBD1 (5 bases). V was clipped by 1 base and J by 7 bases, with 17 bases between them. This CDR3 region has 17 residues. Germline values: CDR1 LGHDT, CDR2 YNNKEL (reference sequence). The CDR3 DNA reads TGTGCCAGCAGCCAAGGGGTCAGGGAACTTTGGAATTCACCCCTCCACTTT. Its translation: CASSQGVRELWNSPLHF.

The rearrangement uses TRBV4-1 and TRBJ2-1; 10 bases line up with TRBD2. Unmatched junction bases numbered 11, after V lost 1 base and J lost 5 bases. Germline V gene sequence: CDR1 MGHRA, CDR2 YSYEKL. The CDR3 is 18 amino acids. Written as DNA, the CDR3 is TGCGCCAGCAGCCAAGGAGGGAGCGGGGGGGCCTACAACAATGAGCAGTTCTTC. Its protein product is CASSQGGSGGAYNNEQFF.

The rearrangement uses TRBV2 and TRBJ1-2, with D possibly TRBD1 on 5 matching bases. The ends were cut back, 4 bases at V and 5 bases at J, with 20 bases in the middle. Germline V CDR1 and CDR2: SNHLY, FYNNEI. The CDR3 consists of 16 residues. The CDR3 loop is CASSGGRTILEYGYTF. The CDR3 nucleotides are TGTGCCAGCAGTGGGGGGAGGACTATCCTGGAGTATGGCTACACCTTC.